This entry concerns a single T cell receptor (beta chain). This sample stems from a study of blood T cell repertoires in COVID-19. On the study more broadly: Acute and convalescent COVID-19 specimens originated in the United States, Italy and Spain. PBMCs, B-cell-depleted T cells, or T cells provided the cDNA or gDNA that made up the material.

The CDR3 is made up of 16 amino acids. Germline V gives CDR1 SGHRS, CDR2 YFSETQ. V lost 5 bases and J 3 bases, leaving 20 bases between the germline ends. In the study's own analysis: Reference gene primer amplification in the assay estimated nucleated cell counts. Profiled with immunoSEQ multiplex PCR; TCRdb holds only in-frame clones, not every one. For V, J and clone size, that table is used; D and trimming come from the DNA. The repertoire holds approximately 86,000 clones, with roughly 87% as singletons. This clonotype was obtained from a man aged 50 to 59 with acute or convalescent COVID-19. Sequencing was done on a sample of peripheral blood. J is TRBJ1-2 and V is TRBV5-1, with a weak D call TRBD1 (6 bases). CDR3: CASRFTGNAPDYGYTF. CDR3 bases: TGCGCCAGCAGATTTACAGGGAACGCTCCAGACTATGGCTACACCTTC.